The TCR beta chain under discussion was sequenced for a study of CD8 T cells in ankylosing spondylitis. From the 5' RACE reads, TCRdb called clonotypes with MiXCR, one entry per CDR3 protein. The sample records 200,000 or so distinct CDR3 sequences, roughly 24% being singletons. Details on this clonotype: The antigen is unknown. A read error may produce the germline difference seen at one junction end.

Study-wide points: There was reportedly significant enrichment of clones that were disease-linked in matched ankylosing spondylitis synovial fluid.

This CDR3 comprises 18 residues. The germline V gene encodes CDR1 LGHDT and CDR2 YNNKEL (reference sequence). The sequence derives from a male donor with ankylosing spondylitis or in good health (not recorded which). The chain recombines TRBV3-1 with TRBJ1-3; D is ambiguous. The sequenced sample consisted of blood, either unsorted or a sorted T cell fraction (not recorded which). The CDR3 sequence is CACSHVFGPRSSGNTIYF. CDR3 nucleotide sequence: TGTGCCTGCAGCCACGTGTTTGGACCCCGGAGCTCTGGAAACACCATATATTTT.